This TCR beta chain was sequenced in a study of blood T cell repertoires in COVID-19. In the study overall: Sources were T cells, B-cell-depleted T cells, or PBMCs; the material itself was cDNA or gDNA.

Under the authors' procedure: Reference gene primer amplification gave estimated nucleated cell counts. Generated by immunoSEQ multiplex PCR, the TCRdb table keeps only in-frame clones and is missing some. V, J and clone size are taken as reported in that table, and D and trimming were inferred from the DNA itself. Here the sample spans roughly 250,000 clones, 75% to 90% being singletons. From germline, CDR1 is SQVTM and CDR2 ANQGSEA. V dropped 4 bases and J dropped 3 bases, with 12 bases sitting between them. The length of the CDR3 is 13 residues. The clonotype comes from a man in his thirties or forties with acute or convalescent COVID-19. Sequenced input: peripheral blood. V is TRBV29-1 and J is TRBJ1-2, with TRBD1 as a possible D gene (5 bases). CDR3 sequence: CSVVQGADYGYTF. The CDR3 DNA is TGCAGCGTTGTTCAGGGTGCCGACTATGGCTACACCTTC.